The rows below give T cell receptor beta chains drawn from one sample of a study of blood T cell dynamics during melanoma immunotherapy. Data came from immunoSEQ multiplex PCR; TCRdb stores just in-frame clones and leaves some out. The sample contains 10,000 to 15,000 clones, about 86% of which appear only once. Source: blood, taken from a patient treated with checkpoint blockade. The receptors stem from a human donor with melanoma. CDR3s include the opening cysteine and the closing phenylalanine or tryptophan. A D gene is named only where the DNA matches it firmly. Size values are once, few and many counts, or a class for expanded clones, and some rows have none.

j_gene,v_gene,abundance,d_gene,CDR3aa,CDR3nt
TRBJ1-3,TRBV6-1,-,-,CASQPNGPSGNTIYF,TGTGCCAGCCAGCCGAATGGTCCTTCTGGAAACACCATATATTTT
TRBJ1-2,TRBV11-1,-,TRBD1,CASSLSGQGHGGYTF,TGTGCCAGCAGCCTATCTGGACAGGGACACGGTGGCTACACCTTC
TRBJ1-2,TRBV2,few,-,CASSGSGTTYGYTF,TGTGCCAGCAGTGGATCCGGGACAACATATGGCTACACCTTC
TRBJ2-2,TRBV5-1,-,TRBD2,CASSLVAGEGTGELFF,TGCGCCAGCAGCTTAGTAGCGGGAGAGGGTACCGGGGAGCTGTTTTTT
TRBJ2-3,TRBV2,few,TRBD2,CASSPHSGRADTQYF,TGTGCCAGCAGTCCACATAGCGGGAGAGCGGATACGCAGTATTTT
TRBJ2-5,TRBV5-6,-,-,CASSLLLSGLGGETQYF,TGTGCCAGCAGCTTGTTATTATCAGGGTTAGGTGGAGAGACCCAGTACTTC
TRBJ2-2,TRBV18,-,-,CASSAGVTGELFF,TGTGCCAGCTCTGCAGGGGTCACCGGGGAGCTGTTTTTT
TRBJ2-7,TRBV6-5,-,TRBD2,CASSYSKRGGFHEQYF,TGTGCCAGCAGTTACTCGAAGCGGGGGGGCTTCCACGAGCAGTACTTC
TRBJ2-1,TRBV27,-,TRBD2,CVCAGELYNEQFF,TGTGTCTGCGCGGGGGAGCTTTACAATGAGCAGTTCTTC
TRBJ1-1,TRBV5-1,few,-,CASSLAAGGNTEAFF,TGCGCCAGCAGCTTGGCCGCAGGAGGGAACACTGAAGCTTTCTTT
TRBJ1-2,TRBV5-5,few,-,CASTTGGGLSGYTF,TGTGCCAGCACCACTGGGGGTGGCCTTAGTGGCTACACCTTC
TRBJ1-4,TRBV28,-,TRBD1,CASRRQGINEKLFF,TGTGCCAGCAGAAGACAGGGGATTAATGAAAAACTGTTTTTT
TRBJ2-2,TRBV6-4,-,TRBD2,CASSQTSGNTGELFF,TGTGCCAGCAGCCAAACTAGCGGAAACACCGGGGAGCTGTTTTTT
TRBJ1-2,TRBV29-1,-,-,CSVIIRGLGYGYTF,TGCAGCGTTATAATCAGGGGCCTTGGCTATGGCTACACCTTC
TRBJ2-7,TRBV27,medium-sized,TRBD1,CASTSTRDRGLYEQYF,TGTGCCAGCACTAGTACTCGGGACAGGGGGCTCTACGAGCAGTACTTC
TRBJ1-4,TRBV29-1,-,-,CSVESGSEKLFF,TGCAGCGTTGAAAGCGGATCTGAAAAACTGTTTTTT
TRBJ1-6,TRBV10-3,once,-,CAISESSGPNSPLHF,TGTGCCATCAGTGAGTCGTCGGGCCCAAATTCACCCCTCCACTTT
TRBJ2-7,TRBV19,-,-,CASSMGQAYEQYF,TGTGCCAGTAGTATGGGGCAGGCCTACGAGCAGTACTTC
TRBJ2-1,TRBV11-2,-,-,CASSGLLPGRSYNEQFF,TGTGCCAGCAGCGGACTTCTTCCAGGGCGAAGCTACAATGAGCAGTTCTTC
TRBJ1-1,TRBV28,-,-,CASSRWPATEAFF,TGTGCCAGCAGTCGCTGGCCCGCCACTGAAGCTTTCTTT
TRBJ2-3,TRBV6-1,-,-,CASSEVPTDTQYF,TGTGCCAGCAGTGAAGTGCCCACAGATACGCAGTATTTT
TRBJ1-5,TRBV7-2,-,TRBD1,CASSSQGSANQPQHF,TGTGCCAGCAGCTCACAGGGGTCCGCCAATCAGCCCCAGCATTTT
TRBJ2-1,TRBV10-3,-,TRBD2,CAISGRGGGSYNEQFF,TGTGCCATCAGCGGACGAGGCGGGGGGTCCTACAATGAGCAGTTCTTC
TRBJ1-6,TRBV4-1,-,TRBD1,CASSPTTGTGNSPLHF,TGCGCCAGCAGCCCGACCACCGGGACAGGGAATTCACCCCTCCACTTT
TRBJ2-1,TRBV5-4,-,-,CASSFDQGPYNEQFF,TGTGCCAGCAGCTTTGACCAGGGCCCTTACAATGAGCAGTTCTTC
TRBJ2-5,TRBV7-9,-,TRBD2,CASSPGLAGRQETQYF,TGTGCCAGCAGCCCGGGACTAGCGGGGCGCCAAGAGACCCAGTACTTC
TRBJ1-5,TRBV7-9,-,-,CASSLVGNSNQPQHF,TGTGCCAGCAGCTTAGTAGGGAATAGCAATCAGCCCCAGCATTTT
TRBJ2-1,TRBV28,few,-,CASSFPQVFQNEQFF,TGTGCCAGCAGTTTTCCCCAGGTGTTCCAGAATGAGCAGTTCTTC
TRBJ2-5,TRBV6-5,-,TRBD1,CASNTGTGGSETQYF,TGTGCCAGCAATACCGGGACAGGGGGCTCTGAGACCCAGTACTTC
TRBJ2-7,TRBV4-1,-,-,CASSSPPERSAYEQYF,TGCGCCAGCAGCTCGCCGCCCGAGAGATCTGCGTACGAGCAGTACTTC
TRBJ2-1,TRBV5-8,-,-,CASSTRGARGNEQFF,TGTGCCAGCAGTACTCGGGGGGCCCGGGGCAATGAGCAGTTCTTC